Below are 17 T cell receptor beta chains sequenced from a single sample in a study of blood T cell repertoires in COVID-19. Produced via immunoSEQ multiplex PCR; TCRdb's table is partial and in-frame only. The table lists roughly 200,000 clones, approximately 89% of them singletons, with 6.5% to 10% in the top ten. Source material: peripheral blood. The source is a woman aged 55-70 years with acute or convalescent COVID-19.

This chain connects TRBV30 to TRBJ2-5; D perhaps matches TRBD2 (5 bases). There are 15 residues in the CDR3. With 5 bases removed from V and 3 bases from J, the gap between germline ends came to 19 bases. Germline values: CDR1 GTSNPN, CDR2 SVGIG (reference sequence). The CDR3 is CAWCSRLLGEETQYF. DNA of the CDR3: TGTGCCTGGTGTTCCAGGCTTCTGGGAGAAGAGACCCAGTACTTC.

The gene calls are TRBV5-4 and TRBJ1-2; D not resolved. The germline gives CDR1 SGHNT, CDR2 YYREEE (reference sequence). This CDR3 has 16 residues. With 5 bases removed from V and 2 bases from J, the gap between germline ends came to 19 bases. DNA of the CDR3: TGTGCCAGCAGTTTTGGCGGGGTTGGTAACAACTATGGCTACACCTTC. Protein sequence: CASSFGGVGNNYGYTF.

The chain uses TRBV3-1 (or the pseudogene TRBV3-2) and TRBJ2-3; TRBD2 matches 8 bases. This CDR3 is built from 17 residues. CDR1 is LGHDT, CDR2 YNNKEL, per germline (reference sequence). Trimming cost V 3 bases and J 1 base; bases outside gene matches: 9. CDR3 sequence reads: CASSHSRGLEGTDTQYF. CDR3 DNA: TGTGCCAGCAGCCACTCCAGGGGACTAGAGGGCACAGATACGCAGTATTTT.

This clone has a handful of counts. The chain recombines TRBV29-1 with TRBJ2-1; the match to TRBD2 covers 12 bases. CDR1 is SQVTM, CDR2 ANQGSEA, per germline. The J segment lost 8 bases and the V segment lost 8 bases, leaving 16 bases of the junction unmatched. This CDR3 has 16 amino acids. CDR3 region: CSTPGLAGHLGDEQFF. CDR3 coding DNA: TGCAGCACCCCGGGACTAGCGGGTCACCTCGGGGATGAGCAGTTCTTC.

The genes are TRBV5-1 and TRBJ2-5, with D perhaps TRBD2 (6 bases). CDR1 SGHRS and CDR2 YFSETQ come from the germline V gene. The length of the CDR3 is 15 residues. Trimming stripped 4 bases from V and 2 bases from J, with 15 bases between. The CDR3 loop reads CASSLMLAGQETQYF. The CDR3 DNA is TGCGCCAGCAGCCTGATGCTGGCGGGGCAAGAGACCCAGTACTTC.

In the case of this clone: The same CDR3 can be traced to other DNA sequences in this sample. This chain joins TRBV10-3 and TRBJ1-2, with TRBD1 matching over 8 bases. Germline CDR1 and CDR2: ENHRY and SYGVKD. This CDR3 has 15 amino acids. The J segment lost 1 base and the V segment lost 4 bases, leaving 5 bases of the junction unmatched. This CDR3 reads CAISGGDRNNYGYTF. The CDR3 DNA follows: TGTGCCATCAGTGGGGGGGACAGGAATAACTATGGCTACACCTTC.

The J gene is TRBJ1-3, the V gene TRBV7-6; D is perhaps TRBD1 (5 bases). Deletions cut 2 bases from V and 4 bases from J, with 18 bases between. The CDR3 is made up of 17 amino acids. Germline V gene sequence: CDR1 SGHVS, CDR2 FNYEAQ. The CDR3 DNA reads TGTGCCAGCAGCTTAATCGAACAGGCCGGGCAAGGAAACACCATATATTTT. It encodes CASSLIEQAGQGNTIYF.

Here the CDR3 reads CSVADLEGTNTGELFF. CDR3 bases: TGCAGCGTTGCTGATCTGGAGGGGACCAACACCGGGGAGCTGTTTTTT. The chain links TRBV29-1 to TRBJ2-2, with D perhaps matching TRBD2 (6 bases). The CDR3 sequence is 16 residues long. The V end was cut by 4 bases, the J end by 2 bases, with 17 bases between. From germline, CDR1 is SQVTM and CDR2 ANQGSEA.

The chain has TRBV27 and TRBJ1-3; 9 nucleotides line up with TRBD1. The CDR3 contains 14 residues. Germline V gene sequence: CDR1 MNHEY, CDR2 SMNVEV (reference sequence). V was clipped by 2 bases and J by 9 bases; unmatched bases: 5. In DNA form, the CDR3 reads TGTGCCAGCAGTTTAACAGGGGGCTTAGGCACCATATATTTT. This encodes CASSLTGGLGTIYF.

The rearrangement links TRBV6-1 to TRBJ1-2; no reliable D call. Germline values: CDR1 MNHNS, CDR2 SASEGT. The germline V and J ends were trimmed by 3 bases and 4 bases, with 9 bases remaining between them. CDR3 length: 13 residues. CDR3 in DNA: TGTGCCAGCAGTGACCGGGGAAGCTATGGCTACACCTTC. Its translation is CASSDRGSYGYTF.

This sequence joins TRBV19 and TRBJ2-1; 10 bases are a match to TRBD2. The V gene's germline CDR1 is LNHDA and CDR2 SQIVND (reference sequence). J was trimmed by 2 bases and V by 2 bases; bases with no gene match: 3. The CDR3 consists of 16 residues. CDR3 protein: CASSISGRAPYNEQFF. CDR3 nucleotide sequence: TGTGCCAGTAGTATAAGCGGGAGGGCCCCCTACAATGAGCAGTTCTTC. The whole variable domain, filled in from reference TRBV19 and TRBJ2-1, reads DGGITQSPKYLFRKEGQNVTLSCEQNLNHDAMYWYRQDPGQGLRLIYYSQIVNDFQKGDIAEGYSVSREKKESFPLTVTSAQKNPTAFYLCASSISGRAPYNEQFFGPGTRLTVL.

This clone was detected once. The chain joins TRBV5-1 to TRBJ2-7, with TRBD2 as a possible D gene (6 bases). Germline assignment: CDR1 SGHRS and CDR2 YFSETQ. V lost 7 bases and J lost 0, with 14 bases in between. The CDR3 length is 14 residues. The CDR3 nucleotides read TGCGCCAGCGGACGGGACTCAAGCTCCTACGAGCAGTACTTC. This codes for CASGRDSSSYEQYF. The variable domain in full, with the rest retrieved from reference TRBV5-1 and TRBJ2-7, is KAGVTQTPRYLIKTRGQQVTLSCSPISGHRSVSWYQQTPGQGLQFLFEYFSETQRNKGNFPGRFSGRQFSNSRSEMNVSTLELGDSALYLCASGRDSSSYEQYFGPGTRLTVT.

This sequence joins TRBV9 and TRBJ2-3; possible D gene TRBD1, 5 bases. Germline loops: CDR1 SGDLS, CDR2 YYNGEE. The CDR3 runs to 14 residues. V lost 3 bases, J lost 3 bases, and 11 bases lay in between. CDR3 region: CASSGPGRTDTQYF. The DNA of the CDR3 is TGTGCCAGCAGCGGACCAGGGCGGACAGATACGCAGTATTTT.

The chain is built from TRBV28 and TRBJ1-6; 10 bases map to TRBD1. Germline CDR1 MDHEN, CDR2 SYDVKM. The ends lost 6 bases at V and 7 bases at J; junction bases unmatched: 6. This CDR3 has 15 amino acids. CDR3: CASRPGQGTNSPLHF. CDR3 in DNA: TGTGCCAGCAGACCGGGACAGGGGACCAATTCACCCCTCCACTTT.

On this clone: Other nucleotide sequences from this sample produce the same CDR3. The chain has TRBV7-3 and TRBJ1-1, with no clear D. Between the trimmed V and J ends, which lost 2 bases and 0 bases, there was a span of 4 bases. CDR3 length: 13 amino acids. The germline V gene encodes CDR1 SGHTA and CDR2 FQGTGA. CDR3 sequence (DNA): TGTGCCAGCAGCTTACAGGTGAACACTGAAGCTTTCTTT. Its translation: CASSLQVNTEAFF.

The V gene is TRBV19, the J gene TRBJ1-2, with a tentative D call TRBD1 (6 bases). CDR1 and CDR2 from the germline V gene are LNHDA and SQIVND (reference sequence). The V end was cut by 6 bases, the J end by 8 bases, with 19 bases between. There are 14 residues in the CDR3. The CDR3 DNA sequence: TGTGCCAGTAGGCCTGTGGGGGCGATGTCGGGCTACACCTTC. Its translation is CASRPVGAMSGYTF.

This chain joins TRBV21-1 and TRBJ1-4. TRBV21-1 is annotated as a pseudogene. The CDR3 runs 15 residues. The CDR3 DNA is TGTGCCAGCAGTCTTCACGCAAATACCCTGAGCCGACTGTTTTTT. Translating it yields CASSLHANTLSRLFF.